The present entry profiles one T cell receptor (beta chain) with its context. This clone was recorded many times. It has no known antigen specificity. Nothing much larger sits one base from this clone, and base qualities are not available. The data belong to a study of shared clonotypes between healthy human individuals (dated by TCRdb to 2018 to 2020). About the investigation overall: Three men and two women, aged 18 to 49 years, made up the cohort. Libraries were prepared and TCR repertoires were sequenced by different laboratories using diverse techniques, in order to increase sequencing depth and limit assay-specific biases. Blood TCR repertoires of five healthy adults were deeply sequenced to estimate repertoire size and the extent of clonotype sharing between individuals. Leukapheresis yielded between about 0.94 and 8.9 billion PBMCs per donor. Study-wide findings and limitations: Sampling was restricted to blood, and TCR repertoires in tissue are likely to differ from TCR repertoires in blood. The genetic and exposure-history diversity represented was limited by the small number of donors. Pairwise subsampling indicated that sequencing depth was expected to affect the degree of clonotype sharing among donors.

Healthy HIV-negative adults with no recently reported acute infections or vaccinations were included as donors. Every donor was a Caucasian adult residing in Nashville, Tennessee, USA. For unsorted samples, some 100 million PBMCs were counted, and genomic DNA was extracted using the QIAamp DNA Blood Mini kit. After blood collection by leukapheresis, PBMCs were isolated using Ficoll-Histopaque density gradient centrifugation and then cryopreserved in the vapor phase of liquid nitrogen. TCR CDR3 regions were amplified from genomic DNA by multiplex PCR using the deep immunoSEQ assay. Extracted genomic DNA from each cell subset was spread evenly across all wells of several immunoSEQ 96-well plates, with each plate serving as a replicate. Each replicate PCR for unsorted PBMC received approximately 300 ng genomic DNA, equal to 30,000 or so T cell genomes. Genomic DNA from unsorted PBMC was sequenced over ten immunoSEQ deep assay plates. Purified libraries were quantified with a Qubit 3.0 fluorometer, sized on a Bioanalyzer 2100, and re-quantified with the KAPA Library Quantification kit. Each immunoSEQ 96-well plate was sequenced on its own single-read 150-cycle Illumina NextSeq 550 flow cell. In the authors' own workflow: The immunoSEQ output contained only junctional sequences without quality scores, so filtering could not match that applied to full-length reads. Sequences were annotated with PyIR, a Python wrapper for IgBLAST v1.9, using IMGT germline references to assign V/J genes and CDR3. Any read was removed if the V/J assignment was weak (E-value above 1e-6), the CDR3 was missing, or the read contained stop codons, out-of-frame junctions, or ambiguous translated residues. V3J clonotypes were defined by identical inferred V gene, J gene, and CDR3 amino acid sequence. To compute the percentage overlap between repertoires, the number of shared unique clonotypes was divided by the size of the smaller repertoire. Three approaches were used to assess repertoire richness: RTK rarefaction, the Chao1 estimator, and Recon v2.1 estimates of unobserved clonotypes. Imported from immuneACCESS, the table was reduced by TCRdb to in-frame sequences with V and J called. These copies leave out some clones; in studies compared against another copy, an unresolved V gene accounts for under half, and the cause of the remainder is not known. V and J calls and clone size come straight from that table; D and trimming were deduced from the DNA. The sample contains about 470,000 clones, roughly 77% of them found a single time. Jointly, the top ten make up 13% of the sample.

Per the germline V gene, MDHEN is the CDR1 and SYDVKM is the CDR2. Inclusive of the bounding cysteine and phenylalanine, the CDR3 is 14 residues long. CDR3 DNA is the only sequence kept; it has 42 bases, read in frame from the first base. Deletion took 6 bases off V and 5 bases off J, with a span of 16 bases between the germline ends. The chain couples TRBV28 to TRBJ2-5; the D call is possibly TRBD1 or TRBD2, each sharing 5 bases. The TCR comes from a woman in her thirties or forties in good health. Some clones in this sample may be carry-over from other donors' samples. The specimen sequenced was PBMCs. The CDR3 protein: CASSGHGAYETQYF. The DNA sequence follows: TGTGCCAGCAGCGGCCACGGGGCATACGAGACCCAGTACTTC.